This is a list of T cell receptor beta chains from one sample in a study of cytomegalovirus exposure and HLA in healthy donors. Profiling relied on immunoSEQ multiplex PCR, and the TCRdb table lists in-frame clones only, not all of them. The table includes under 200,000 clones, roughly 80% detected once. The source material was PBMCs. The receptors originated from a female donor in good health and CMV-seronegative. Both conserved end residues are part of each CDR3. D genes are given only for firm matches. Clone size is not always given. Where it is, it says once, few, many or a class for expanded clones.

cdr3_length clone_size j_call v_call d_call cdr3_nt cdr3_aa
15 - TRBJ2-2 TRBV19 TRBD2 TGTGCCAGTAGTAATGGGCGGGGGGATGCCGGGGAGCTGTTTTTT CASSNGRGDAGELFF
17 - TRBJ2-1 TRBV4-3 TRBD2 TGCGCCAGCAGCCAAGAATGGGGCGGGGGTGCCTACAATGAGCAGTTCTTC CASSQEWGGGAYNEQFF
14 - TRBJ1-1 TRBV19 TRBD1 TGTGCCAGTAGTCTGGACAGGGGGCAAACTGAAGCTTTCTTT CASSLDRGQTEAFF
18 few TRBJ2-6 TRBV4-3 TRBD1 TGCGCCAGCAGCCAAGCCGGGACAGGGCTATCTGGGGCCAACGTCCTGACTTTC CASSQAGTGLSGANVLTF
13 few TRBJ1-4 TRBV29-1 TRBD1 TGCAGCGTTGCGACAGGGGGTTCCGAAAAACTGTTTTTT CSVATGGSEKLFF
14 - TRBJ2-1 TRBV11-2 - TGTGCCAGCAGCTTAGTATCCTCCTACAATGAGCAGTTCTTC CASSLVSSYNEQFF
14 - TRBJ1-4 TRBV5-5 - TGTGCCAGCAGCTGGGGGGGGACTAATGAAAAACTGTTTTTT CASSWGGTNEKLFF
16 once TRBJ2-7 TRBV5-1 - TGCGCCAGCAGCTTGTCCCAGTCCTTAAGCTCCTACGAGCAGTACTTC CASSLSQSLSSYEQYF
14 - TRBJ1-2 TRBV29-1 - TGCAGCGTTCCGCCCACGGGGGACTACTATGGCTACACCTTC CSVPPTGDYYGYTF
13 once TRBJ1-2 TRBV29-1 - TGCAGCGTGGGCCGGGCGGACTCACATGGCTACACCTTC CSVGRADSHGYTF
12 once TRBJ2-3 TRBV27 - TGTGCCAGCAGTTTCGGGGGAGATACGCAGTATTTT CASSFGGDTQYF
15 - TRBJ2-1 TRBV5-1 - TGCGCCAGCAGCTTGGGCCCCGGCGGGAACAATGAGCAGTTCTTC CASSLGPGGNNEQFF
17 - TRBJ2-3 TRBV5-1 - TGCGCCAGCAGCTTGGAGGGCAGGGTTGACTCCATTGATACGCAGTATTTT CASSLEGRVDSIDTQYF
13 once TRBJ2-1 TRBV2 - TGTGCCAGCAGTGAAGCCGGGTGGAATGAGCAGTTCTTC CASSEAGWNEQFF
14 - TRBJ2-7 TRBV29-1 TRBD1 TGCAGCGTAGATATTACAGGGGGCTCCTACGAGCAGTACTTC CSVDITGGSYEQYF
13 - TRBJ1-1 TRBV28 - TGTGCCAGCAGTCCCGGACGCAGGGTGGGAGCTTTCTTT CASSPGRRVGAFF
8 - TRBJ1-2 TRBV7-9 - TGTGCCAGCAGCCGGTACACCTTC CASSRYTF
16 few TRBJ2-3 TRBV2 TRBD2 TGTGCCAGCAGTGTGATAGCGGGACCTAGCACAGATACGCAGTATTTT CASSVIAGPSTDTQYF
14 once TRBJ1-1 TRBV19 - TGTGCCAGTAGGATAATAGGGGGTAACACTGAAGCTTTCTTT CASRIIGGNTEAFF
14 - TRBJ2-2 TRBV9 TRBD1 TGTGCCAGCAGCGTAGGACAGGGCACCGGGGAGCTGTTTTTT CASSVGQGTGELFF
14 - TRBJ2-7 TRBV4-1 TRBD1 TGCGCCAGCAGCCAAGGACAGGGGGCCTACGAGCAGTACTTC CASSQGQGAYEQYF
14 - TRBJ2-5 TRBV9 - TGTGCCAGCAGCGTAGGGGCAGGGAAAGAGACCCAGTACTTC CASSVGAGKETQYF